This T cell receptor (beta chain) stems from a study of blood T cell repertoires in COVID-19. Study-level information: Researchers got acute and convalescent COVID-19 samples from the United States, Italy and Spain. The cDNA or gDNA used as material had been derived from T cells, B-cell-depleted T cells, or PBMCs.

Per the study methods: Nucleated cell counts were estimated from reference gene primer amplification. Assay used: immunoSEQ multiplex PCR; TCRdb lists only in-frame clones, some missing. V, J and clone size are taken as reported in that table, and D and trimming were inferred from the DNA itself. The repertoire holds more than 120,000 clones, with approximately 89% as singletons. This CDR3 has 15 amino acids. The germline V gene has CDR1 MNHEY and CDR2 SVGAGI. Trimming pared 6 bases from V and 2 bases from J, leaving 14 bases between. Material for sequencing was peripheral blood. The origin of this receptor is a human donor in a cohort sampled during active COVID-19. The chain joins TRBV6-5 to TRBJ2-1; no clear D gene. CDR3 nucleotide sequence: TGTGCCAGCAGCCTCGCTATCTCCCCCTACAATGAGCAGTTCTTC. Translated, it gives CASSLAISPYNEQFF.